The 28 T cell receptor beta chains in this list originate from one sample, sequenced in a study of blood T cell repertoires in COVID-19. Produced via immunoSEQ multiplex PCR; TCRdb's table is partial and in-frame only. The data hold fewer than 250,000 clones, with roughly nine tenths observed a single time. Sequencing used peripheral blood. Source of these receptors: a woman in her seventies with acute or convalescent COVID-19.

The CDR3 DNA sequence: TGTGCCAGCATCCCTAGCGGGGGATATGATACGCAGTATTTT. Translating it yields CASIPSGGYDTQYF. V gene TRBV27 combines with J gene TRBJ2-3, with TRBD2 matching over 10 bases. V trimming: 7 bases; J trimming: 6 bases; junction bases outside the gene matches: 7. Germline values: CDR1 MNHEY, CDR2 SMNVEV (reference sequence). The CDR3 runs 14 residues.

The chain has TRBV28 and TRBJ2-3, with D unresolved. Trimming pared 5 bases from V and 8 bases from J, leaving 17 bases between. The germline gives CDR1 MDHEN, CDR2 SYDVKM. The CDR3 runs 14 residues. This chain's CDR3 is CASSLSTWVGTQYF. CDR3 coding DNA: TGTGCCAGCAGTCTCTCGACATGGGTCGGTACGCAGTATTTT.

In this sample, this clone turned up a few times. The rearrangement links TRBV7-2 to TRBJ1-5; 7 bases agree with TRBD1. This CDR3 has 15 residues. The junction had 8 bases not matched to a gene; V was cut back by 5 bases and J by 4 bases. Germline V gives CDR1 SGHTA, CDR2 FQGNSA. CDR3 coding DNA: TGTGCCAGCAGCCCAGGAGGGACAGTGAATCAGCCCCAGCATTTT. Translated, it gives CASSPGGTVNQPQHF. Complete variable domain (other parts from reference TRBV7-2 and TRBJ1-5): GAGVSQSPSNKVTEKGKDVELRCDPISGHTALYWYRQSLGQGLEFLIYFQGNSAPDKSGLPSDRFSAERTGGSVSTLTIQRTQQEDSAVYLCASSPGGTVNQPQHFGDGTRLSIL.

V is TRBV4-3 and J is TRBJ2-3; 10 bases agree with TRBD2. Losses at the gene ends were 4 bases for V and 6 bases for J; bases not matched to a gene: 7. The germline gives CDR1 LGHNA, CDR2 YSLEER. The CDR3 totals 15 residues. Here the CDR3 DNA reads TGCGCCAGCAGCCGGACTAGCGGAGCCGCGGATACGCAGTATTTT. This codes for CASSRTSGAADTQYF.

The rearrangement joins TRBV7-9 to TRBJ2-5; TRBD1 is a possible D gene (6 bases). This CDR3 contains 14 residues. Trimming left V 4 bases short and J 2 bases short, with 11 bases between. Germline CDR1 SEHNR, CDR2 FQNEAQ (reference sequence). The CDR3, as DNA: TGTGCCAGCAGCTCCCGGGACATACAAGAGACCCAGTACTTC. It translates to CASSSRDIQETQYF.

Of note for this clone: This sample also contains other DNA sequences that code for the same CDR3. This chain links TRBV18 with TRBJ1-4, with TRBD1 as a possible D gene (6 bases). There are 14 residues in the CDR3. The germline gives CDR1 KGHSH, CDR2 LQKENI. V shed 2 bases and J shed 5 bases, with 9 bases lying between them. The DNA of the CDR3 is TGTGCCAGCTCACCAGGACAGCTCAATGAAAAACTGTTTTTT. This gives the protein CASSPGQLNEKLFF.

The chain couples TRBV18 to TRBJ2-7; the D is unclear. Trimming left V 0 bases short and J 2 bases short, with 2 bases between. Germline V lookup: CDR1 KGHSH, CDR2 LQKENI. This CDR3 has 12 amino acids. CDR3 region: CASSPPTYEQYF. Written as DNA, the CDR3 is TGTGCCAGCTCACCACCTACCTACGAGCAGTACTTC. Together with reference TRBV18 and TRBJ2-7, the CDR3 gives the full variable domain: NAGVMQNPRHLVRRRGQEARLRCSPMKGHSHVYWYRQLPEEGLKFMVYLQKENIIDESGMPKERFSAEFPKEGPSILRIQQVVRGDSAAYFCASSPPTYEQYFGPGTRLTVT.

CDR3 loop: CASSSLAGYNEQFF. The CDR3 DNA sequence: TGTGCCAGCAGTTCCCTAGCGGGGTACAATGAGCAGTTCTTC. The genes are TRBV6-2 or TRBV6-3 and TRBJ2-1; 9 nucleotides agree with TRBD2. The CDR3 loop spans 14 amino acids. The germline CDR1 and CDR2 sequences are MNHEY and SVGEGT. J lost 4 bases, V lost 4 bases, and 2 bases had no gene match.

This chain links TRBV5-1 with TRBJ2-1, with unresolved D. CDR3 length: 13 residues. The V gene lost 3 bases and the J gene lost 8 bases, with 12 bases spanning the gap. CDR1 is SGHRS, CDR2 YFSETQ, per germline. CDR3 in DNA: TGCGCCAGCAGCTCCGCGGCCCCCCATGAGCAGTTCTTC. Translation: CASSSAAPHEQFF.

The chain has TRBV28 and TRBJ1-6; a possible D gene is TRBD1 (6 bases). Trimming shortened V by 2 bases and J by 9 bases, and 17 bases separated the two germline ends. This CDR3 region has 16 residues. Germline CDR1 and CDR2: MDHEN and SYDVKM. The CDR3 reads CASSLGRQVGGSPLHF. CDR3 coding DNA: TGTGCCAGCAGTTTAGGCCGACAGGTTGGAGGTTCACCCCTCCACTTT.

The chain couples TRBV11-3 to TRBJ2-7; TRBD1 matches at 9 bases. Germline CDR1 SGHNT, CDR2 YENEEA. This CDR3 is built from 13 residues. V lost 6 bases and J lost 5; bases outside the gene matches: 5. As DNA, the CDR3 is TGTGCCAGCAGTCCGCGGACAGGGGACGAGCAGTACTTC. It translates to CASSPRTGDEQYF.

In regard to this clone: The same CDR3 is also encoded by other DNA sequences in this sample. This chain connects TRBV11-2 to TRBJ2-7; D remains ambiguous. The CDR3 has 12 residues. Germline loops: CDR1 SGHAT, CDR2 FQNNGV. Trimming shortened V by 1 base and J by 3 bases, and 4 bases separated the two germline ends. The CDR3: CASSLGVYEQYF. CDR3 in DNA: TGTGCCAGCAGCTTAGGCGTCTACGAGCAGTACTTC.

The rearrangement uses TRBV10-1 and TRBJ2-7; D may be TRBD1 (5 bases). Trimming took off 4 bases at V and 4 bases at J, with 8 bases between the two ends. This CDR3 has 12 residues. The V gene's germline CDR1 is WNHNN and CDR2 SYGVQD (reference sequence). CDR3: CASSGQGYEQYF. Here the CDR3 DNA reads TGCGCCAGCAGTGGCCAGGGTTACGAGCAGTACTTC.

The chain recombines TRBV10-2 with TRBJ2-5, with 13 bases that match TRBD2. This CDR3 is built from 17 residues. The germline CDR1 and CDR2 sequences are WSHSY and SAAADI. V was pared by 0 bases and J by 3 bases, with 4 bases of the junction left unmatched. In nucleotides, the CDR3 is TGCGCCAGCAGTGAGTCTCGGACTAGCGGGGGAAAAGAGACCCAGTACTTC. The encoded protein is CASSESRTSGGKETQYF.

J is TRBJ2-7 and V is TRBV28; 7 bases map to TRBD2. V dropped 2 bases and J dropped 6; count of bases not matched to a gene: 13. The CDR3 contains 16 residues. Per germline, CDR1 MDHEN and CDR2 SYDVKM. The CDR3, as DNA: TGTGCCAGCAGTTTAGGCGGGGCGGGAGAAGGTGGCGAGCAGTACTTC. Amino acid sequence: CASSLGGAGEGGEQYF.

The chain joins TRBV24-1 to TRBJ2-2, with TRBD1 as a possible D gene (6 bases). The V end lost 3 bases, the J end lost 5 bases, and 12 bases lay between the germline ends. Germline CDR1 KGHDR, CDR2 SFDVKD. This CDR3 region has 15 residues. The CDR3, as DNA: TGTGCCACCAGTGATACAGGGACATATACCGGGGAGCTGTTTTTT. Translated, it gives CATSDTGTYTGELFF.

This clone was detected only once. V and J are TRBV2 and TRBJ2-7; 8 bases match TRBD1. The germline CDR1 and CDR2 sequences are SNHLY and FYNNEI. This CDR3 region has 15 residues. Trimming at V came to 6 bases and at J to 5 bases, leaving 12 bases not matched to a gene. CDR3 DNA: TGTGCCAGCAGCGGGACAGGTCGGTTTTTGCACGAGCAGTACTTC. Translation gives CASSGTGRFLHEQYF.

The CDR3 is CASSQASGGPRNEQFF. The CDR3, as DNA: TGTGCCAGCAGCCAAGCGAGCGGGGGCCCAAGAAATGAGCAGTTCTTC. This chain joins TRBV3-1 (or the pseudogene TRBV3-2) and TRBJ2-1, with 8 bases identical to TRBD2. This CDR3 contains 16 residues. Germline V gene lookup returns CDR1 LGHDT and CDR2 YNNKEL (reference sequence). The V gene end was trimmed by 1 base and the J gene end by 7 bases; junction bases not matched to a gene: 9.

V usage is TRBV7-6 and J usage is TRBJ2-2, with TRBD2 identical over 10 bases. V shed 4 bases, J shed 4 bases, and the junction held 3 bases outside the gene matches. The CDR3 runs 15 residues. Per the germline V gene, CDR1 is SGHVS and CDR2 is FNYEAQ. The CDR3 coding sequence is TGTGCCAGCAGCTCGATAGCGGGAGGCACCGGGGAGCTGTTTTTT. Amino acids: CASSSIAGGTGELFF.

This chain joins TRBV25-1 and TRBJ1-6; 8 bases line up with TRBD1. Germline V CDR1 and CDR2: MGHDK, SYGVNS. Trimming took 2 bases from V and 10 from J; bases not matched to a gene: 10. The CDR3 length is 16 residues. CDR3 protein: CASSEGRTGMNSPLHF. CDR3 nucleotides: TGTGCCAGCAGTGAAGGGCGGACAGGGATGAACTCACCCCTCCACTTT.

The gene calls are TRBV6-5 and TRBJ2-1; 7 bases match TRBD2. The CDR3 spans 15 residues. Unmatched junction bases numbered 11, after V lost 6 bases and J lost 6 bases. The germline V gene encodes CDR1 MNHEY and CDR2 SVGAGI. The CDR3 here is CASRPRLAEPNEQFF. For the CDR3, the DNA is TGTGCCAGCAGGCCTAGGCTAGCGGAGCCCAATGAGCAGTTCTTC.

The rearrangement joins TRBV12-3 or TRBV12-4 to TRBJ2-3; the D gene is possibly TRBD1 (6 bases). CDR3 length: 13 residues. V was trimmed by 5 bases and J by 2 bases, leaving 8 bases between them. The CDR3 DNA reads TGTGCCAGCAGTGGACAGCTCACAGATACGCAGTATTTT. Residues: CASSGQLTDTQYF.

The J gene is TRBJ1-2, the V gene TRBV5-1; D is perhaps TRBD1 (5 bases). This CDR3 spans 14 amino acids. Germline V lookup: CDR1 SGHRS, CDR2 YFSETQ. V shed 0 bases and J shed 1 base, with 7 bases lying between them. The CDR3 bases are TGCGCCAGCAGCTTGGCAGGGTTTAACTATGGCTACACCTTC. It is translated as CASSLAGFNYGYTF.

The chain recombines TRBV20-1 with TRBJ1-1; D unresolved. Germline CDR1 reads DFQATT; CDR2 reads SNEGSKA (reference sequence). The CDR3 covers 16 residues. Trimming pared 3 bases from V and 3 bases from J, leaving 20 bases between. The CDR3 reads CSASWAQASMDTEAFF. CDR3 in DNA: TGCAGTGCTAGTTGGGCCCAGGCAAGTATGGACACTGAAGCTTTCTTT.

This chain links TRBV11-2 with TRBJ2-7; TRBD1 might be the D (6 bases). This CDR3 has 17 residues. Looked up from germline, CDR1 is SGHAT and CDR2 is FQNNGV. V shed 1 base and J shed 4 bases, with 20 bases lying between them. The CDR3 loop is CASSLVGGTGLFYEQYF. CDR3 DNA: TGTGCCAGCAGCTTAGTAGGCGGAACAGGGCTTTTTTACGAGCAGTACTTC.

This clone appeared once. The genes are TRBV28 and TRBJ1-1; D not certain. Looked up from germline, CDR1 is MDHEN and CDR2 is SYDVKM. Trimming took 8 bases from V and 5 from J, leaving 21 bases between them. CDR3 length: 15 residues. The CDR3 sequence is CASLSLTGSGTEAFF. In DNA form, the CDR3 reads TGTGCCAGCCTAAGTTTAACCGGCTCGGGGACTGAAGCTTTCTTT.

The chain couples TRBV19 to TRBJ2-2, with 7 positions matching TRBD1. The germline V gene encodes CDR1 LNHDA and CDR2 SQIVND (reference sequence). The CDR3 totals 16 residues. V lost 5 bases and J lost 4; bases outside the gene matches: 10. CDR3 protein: CASSFSSGTATGELFF. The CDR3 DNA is TGTGCCAGTAGTTTTAGCTCCGGGACAGCCACCGGGGAGCTGTTTTTT.

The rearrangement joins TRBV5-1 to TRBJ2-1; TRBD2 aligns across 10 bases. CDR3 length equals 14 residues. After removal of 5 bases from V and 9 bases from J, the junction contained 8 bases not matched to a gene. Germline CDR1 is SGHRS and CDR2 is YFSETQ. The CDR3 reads CASSTSGIGFEQFF. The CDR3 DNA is TGCGCCAGCAGTACTAGCGGGATTGGCTTTGAGCAGTTCTTC. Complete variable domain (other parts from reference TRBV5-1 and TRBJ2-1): KAGVTQTPRYLIKTRGQQVTLSCSPISGHRSVSWYQQTPGQGLQFLFEYFSETQRNKGNFPGRFSGRQFSNSRSEMNVSTLELGDSALYLCASSTSGIGFEQFFGPGTRLTVL.